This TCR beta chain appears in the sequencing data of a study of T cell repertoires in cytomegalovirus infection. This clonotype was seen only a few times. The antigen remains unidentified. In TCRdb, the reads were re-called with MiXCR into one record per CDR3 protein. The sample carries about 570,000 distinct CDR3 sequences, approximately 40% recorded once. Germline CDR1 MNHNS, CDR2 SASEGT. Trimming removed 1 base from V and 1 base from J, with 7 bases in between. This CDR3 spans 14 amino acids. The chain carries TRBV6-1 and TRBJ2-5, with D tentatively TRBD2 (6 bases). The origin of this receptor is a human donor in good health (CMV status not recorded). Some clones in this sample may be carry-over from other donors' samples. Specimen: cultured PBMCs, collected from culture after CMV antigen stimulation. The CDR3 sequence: CASSEGGVQETQYF. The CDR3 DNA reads TGTGCCAGCAGTGAAGGGGGGGTCCAAGAGACCCAGTACTTC.